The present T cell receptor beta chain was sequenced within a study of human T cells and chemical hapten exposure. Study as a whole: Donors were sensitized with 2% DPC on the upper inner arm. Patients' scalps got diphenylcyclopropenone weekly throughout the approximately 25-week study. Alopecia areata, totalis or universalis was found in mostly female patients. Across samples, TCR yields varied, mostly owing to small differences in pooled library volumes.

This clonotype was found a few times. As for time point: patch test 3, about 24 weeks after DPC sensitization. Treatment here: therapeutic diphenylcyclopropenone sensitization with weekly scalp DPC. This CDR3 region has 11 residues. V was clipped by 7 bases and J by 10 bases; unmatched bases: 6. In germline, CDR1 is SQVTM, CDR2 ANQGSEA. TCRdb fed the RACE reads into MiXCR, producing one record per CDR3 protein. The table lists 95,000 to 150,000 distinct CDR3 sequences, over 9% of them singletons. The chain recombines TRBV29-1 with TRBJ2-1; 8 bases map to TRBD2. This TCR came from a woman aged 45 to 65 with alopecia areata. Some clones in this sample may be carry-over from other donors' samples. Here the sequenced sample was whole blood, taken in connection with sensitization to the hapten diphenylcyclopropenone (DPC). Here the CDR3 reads CSGVGGGEQFF. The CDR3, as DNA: TGCAGCGGTGTCGGGGGGGGGGAGCAGTTCTTC.